This T cell receptor beta chain is from a study of tumor-infiltrating lymphocytes in primary liver carcinoma. This clonotype is deemed large. Its antigen remains unknown. One junction end does not reproduce the germline sequence, and a read error may be involved. CDR3 length: 13 amino acids. From germline, CDR1 is LGHNT and CDR2 FRNRAP. Joint extraction of RNA and DNA used roughly 18-34 mg of bulk tissue that was unsorted. Study-wide results and limits: For tumor-adjacent and tumor-blood pairs, overlap was less than that seen for tumor region pairs.

cDNA specific to TCR beta was made from 500 ng of total RNA, with a constant-region primer employed for priming. Sequencing libraries for TCR beta derived from three nested multiplex PCR rounds that used slightly modified ARM-PCR. Running around 9 cycles apiece, the first two PCR rounds relied on TRBV1-TRBV30 forward primers together with a C-beta reverse primer. One entry per CDR3 protein results from TCRdb running MiXCR on the multiplex PCR reads. This repertoire shows about 35,000 distinct CDR3 sequences, 74% found once; its top ten account for 16%. The sequencing input was liver tumor tissue from sampling region 4. The subset denotes: tumor region T4, right-lateral pole. This clonotype originated in a man aged 35-49 years with primary liver carcinoma and hepatitis B virus infection. The chain employs TRBV12-5 and TRBJ2-7; D assignment may be TRBD1 or TRBD2 (5 bases each). The CDR3 DNA is TGTGCCAGTGAGGGGACCGGTTCCTACGAGCAGTACTTC. Residues: CASEGTGSYEQYF. The full variable domain, with the rest looked up from reference TRBV12-5 and TRBJ2-7, is DARVTQTPRHKVTEMGQEVTMRCQPILGHNTVFWYRQTMMQGLELLAYFRNRAPLDDSGMPKDRFSAEMPDATLATLKIQPSEPRDSAVYFCASEGTGSYEQYFGPGTRLTVT.